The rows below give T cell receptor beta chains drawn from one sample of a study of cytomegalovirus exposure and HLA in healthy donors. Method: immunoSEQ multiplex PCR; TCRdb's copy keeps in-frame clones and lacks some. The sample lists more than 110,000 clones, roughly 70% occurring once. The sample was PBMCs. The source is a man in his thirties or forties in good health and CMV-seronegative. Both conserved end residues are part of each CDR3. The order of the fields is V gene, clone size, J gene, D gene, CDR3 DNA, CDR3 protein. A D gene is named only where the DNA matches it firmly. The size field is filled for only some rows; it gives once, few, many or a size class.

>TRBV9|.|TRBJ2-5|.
TGTGCCAGCAGCGTAGATGGGGGGCGGGAGGAGACCCAGTACTTC
CASSVDGGREETQYF
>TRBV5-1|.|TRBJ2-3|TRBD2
TGCGCCAGCAGCCCCGGGACTAGTAGGATCGCAGATACGCAGTATTTT
CASSPGTSRIADTQYF
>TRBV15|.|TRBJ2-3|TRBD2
TGTGCCACCAGCAGTCAGCGGGAGGCTTTGAGCACAGATACGCAGTATTTT
CATSSQREALSTDTQYF
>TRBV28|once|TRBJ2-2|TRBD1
TGTGCCAGCAGTCCCGGGACAGGGAAGAACACCGGGGAGCTGTTTTTT
CASSPGTGKNTGELFF
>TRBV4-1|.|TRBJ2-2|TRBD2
TGCGCCAGCAGCCAAGATGGACTAGCGGTGAACACCGGGGAGCTGTTTTTT
CASSQDGLAVNTGELFF
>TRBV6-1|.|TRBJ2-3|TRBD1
TGTGCCAGCAGTGAGGGACAGGCGGCAGATACGCAGTATTTT
CASSEGQAADTQYF
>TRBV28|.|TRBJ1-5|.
TGTGCCAGCAGGCCTGCGGGGACTAGCAATCAGCCCCAGCATTTT
CASRPAGTSNQPQHF
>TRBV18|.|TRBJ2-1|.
TGTGCCAGCTCACCCCTCACGGGACAAGACCTACTCTCCTACAATGAGCAGTTCTTC
CASSPLTGQDLLSYNEQFF
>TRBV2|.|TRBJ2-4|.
TGTGCCAGCTTATTACAGGACAGTCAGTACTTC
CASLLQDSQYF
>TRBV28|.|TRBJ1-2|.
TGTGCCAGCAGTTTCCACAGGGGCTACACCTTC
CASSFHRGYTF
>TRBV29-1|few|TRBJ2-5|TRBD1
TGCAGCGTGGGAACAGGGGAAGAGACCCAGTACTTC
CSVGTGEETQYF
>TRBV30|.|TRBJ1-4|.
TGTGCCTGGATACCGGGACACCCTAATGAAAAACTGTTTTTT
CAWIPGHPNEKLFF
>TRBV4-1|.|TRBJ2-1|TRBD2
TGCGCCAGCAGCCAGCTCGCGGGACTAGCGGGAGATCGTGAGCAGTTCTTC
CASSQLAGLAGDREQFF
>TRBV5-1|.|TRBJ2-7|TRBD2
TGCGCCAGCAGCCAGGGACTAGCGGGCACCGAGCAGTACTTC
CASSQGLAGTEQYF
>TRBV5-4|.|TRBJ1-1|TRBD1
TGTGCCAGCAGTTTAAGCGCCGGGACAGGGACGAACACTGAAGCTTTCTTT
CASSLSAGTGTNTEAFF
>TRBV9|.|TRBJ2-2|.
TGTGCCAGCAGCGTAGACGGGGGAGGGGAGCTGTTTTTT
CASSVDGGGELFF
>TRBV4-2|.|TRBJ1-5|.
TGTGCCAGCAGCCAAGATTCTGTGGGGGGGACTCAGCCCCAGCATTTT
CASSQDSVGGTQPQHF
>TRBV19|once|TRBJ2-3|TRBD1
TGTGCCAGTAGTATAGTTTCCCCCCGGACAGGGGTATACACAGATACGCAGTATTTT
CASSIVSPRTGVYTDTQYF
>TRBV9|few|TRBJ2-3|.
TGTGCCAGCAGCGTTCGGGGTAACGTTGGCACAGATACGCAGTATTTT
CASSVRGNVGTDTQYF
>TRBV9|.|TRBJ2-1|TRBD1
TGTGCCAGCAGCAAGGACAGGGAGTACAATGAGCAGTTCTTC
CASSKDREYNEQFF
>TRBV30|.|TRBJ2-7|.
TGTGCCTGGAGTCAAGGGGTCTACGAGCAGTACTTC
CAWSQGVYEQYF
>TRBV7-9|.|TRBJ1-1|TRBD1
TGTGCCAGCAGCTTGGACAGGGTTAACACTGAAGCTTTCTTT
CASSLDRVNTEAFF
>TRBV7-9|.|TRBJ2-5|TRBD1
TGTGCCAGCAGCTTTAAGACAGGACAGGGAGAGACCCAGTACTTC
CASSFKTGQGETQYF
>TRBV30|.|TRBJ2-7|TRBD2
TGTGCCTGGAGTGGGTCGACTAGCGGGAAGTACGAGCAGTACTTC
CAWSGSTSGKYEQYF
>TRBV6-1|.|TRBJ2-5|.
TGTGCCAGCAGTGAGGCACAAGAGACCCAGTACTTC
CASSEAQETQYF
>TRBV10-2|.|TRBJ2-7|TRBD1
TGCGCCAGCAGTGAAGTTCAGGGGGCAGGGGAGCAGTACTTC
CASSEVQGAGEQYF
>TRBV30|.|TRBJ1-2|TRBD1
TGTGCCTGGAGTGCCCGACAGGGGCCTAACTATGGCTACACCTTC
CAWSARQGPNYGYTF
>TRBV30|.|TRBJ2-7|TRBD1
TGTGCCTGGAGACGGACAGGGAGCTACTACGAGCAGTACTTC
CAWRRTGSYYEQYF
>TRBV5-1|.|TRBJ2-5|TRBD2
TGCGCCAGCAGCCCTCGACTAGCGGGGAAAGAGACCCAGTACTTC
CASSPRLAGKETQYF
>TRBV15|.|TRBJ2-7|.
TGTGCCACCAGCAGAGAGGAGGGGTTGGCCTACGAGCAGTACTTC
CATSREEGLAYEQYF
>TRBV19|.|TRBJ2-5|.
TGTGCCAGTAGTATAGGCGGGGATCCCCGGGGGACCCAGTACTTC
CASSIGGDPRGTQYF
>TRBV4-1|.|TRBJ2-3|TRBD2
TGCGCCAGCAGCCAGGCTCCAGCGGGAGGTGACACAGATACGCAGTATTTT
CASSQAPAGGDTDTQYF
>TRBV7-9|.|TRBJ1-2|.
TGTGCCAGCAGCTCCGGGGGTGGCTACACCTTC
CASSSGGGYTF
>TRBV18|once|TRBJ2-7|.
TGTGCCAGCTCCCCACAGGGAGACGAGCAGTACTTC
CASSPQGDEQYF
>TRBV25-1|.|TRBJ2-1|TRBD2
TGTGCCAGCAGTCCCGCCGTGGGCGGGGGGTCCAATGAGCAGTTCTTC
CASSPAVGGGSNEQFF
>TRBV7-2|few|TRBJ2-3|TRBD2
TGTGCCAGCAGCTCGGGACTAGCGGGAGTTAGCACAGATACGCAGTATTTT
CASSSGLAGVSTDTQYF
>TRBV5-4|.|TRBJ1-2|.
TGTGCCAGCGCGGCCTGGTGGCCTACTAACTATGGCTACACCTTC
CASAAWWPTNYGYTF
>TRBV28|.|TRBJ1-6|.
TGTGCCAGCAGCACCAGGGGAACGAGCTCCTATAATTCACCCCTCCACTTT
CASSTRGTSSYNSPLHF
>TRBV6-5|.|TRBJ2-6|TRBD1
TGTGCCAGCAGTTACTCGACAGGGGCCGGGGCCAACGGCCTGACTTTC
CASSYSTGAGANGLTF
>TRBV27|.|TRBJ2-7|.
TGTGCCAGCAGTTGGGGGAGGACGCCCTACGAGCAGTACTTC
CASSWGRTPYEQYF
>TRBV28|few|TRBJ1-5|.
TGTGCCAGCAGACAGACAGTAAATCAGCCCCAGCATTTT
CASRQTVNQPQHF
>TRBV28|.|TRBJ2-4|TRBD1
TGTGCCAGCAGTTTAAGGACAGGGGGATCCAAAAACATTCAGTACTTC
CASSLRTGGSKNIQYF
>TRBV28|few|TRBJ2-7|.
TGTGCCAGCAGTTCGACGGAGAACTCCTACGAGCAGTACTTC
CASSSTENSYEQYF
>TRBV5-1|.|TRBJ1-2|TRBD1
TGCGCCAGCAGCTTGGAAGGGACAGCCTATGGCTACACCTTC
CASSLEGTAYGYTF
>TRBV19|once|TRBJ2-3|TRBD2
TGTGCCACTAAAGGGCCATGGACTAGCCGTAAAGATACGCAGTATTTT
CATKGPWTSRKDTQYF
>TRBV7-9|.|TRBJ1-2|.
TGTGCCAGCACGACCTGGGGAGGGGATGGCTACACCTTC
CASTTWGGDGYTF
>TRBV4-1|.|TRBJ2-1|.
TGCGCCAGCAGCCAAGCGTGGGAGCGGAGGAATGAGCAGTTCTTC
CASSQAWERRNEQFF
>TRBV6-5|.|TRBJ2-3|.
TGTGCCAGCATTTACCGGGATACGCAGTATTTT
CASIYRDTQYF
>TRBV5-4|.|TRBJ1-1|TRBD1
TGTGCCATACGGGACAGGCGCATGAACACTGAAGCTTTCTTT
CAIRDRRMNTEAFF
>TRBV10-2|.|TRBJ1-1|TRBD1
TGCGCCAGCGGCGGGACAGCCTACACTGAAGCTTTCTTT
CASGGTAYTEAFF
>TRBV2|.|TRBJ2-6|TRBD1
TGTGCCAGCAGAGCCGGGACAGGGCTCTCTGGGGCCAACGTCCTGACTTTC
CASRAGTGLSGANVLTF